Each of the 21 T cell receptor beta chains below was sequenced from the same sample in a study of T cells in tuberculosis. Assay used: immunoSEQ multiplex PCR; TCRdb lists only in-frame clones, some missing. Altogether 25,000 to 35,000 clones are present, around 95% being singletons, with the ten largest covering less than 2.5%. Source material: PBMCs. The receptor set was obtained from a donor under 30 with latent tuberculosis or without tuberculosis infection.

This chain connects TRBV28 to TRBJ1-1, with 8 nucleotides matching TRBD1. This CDR3 region has 13 residues. CDR1 MDHEN and CDR2 SYDVKM come from the germline V gene. V shed 7 bases and J 7 bases; nucleotides not matched to a gene: 8. The CDR3 reads CASIQGARDEAFF. The CDR3 region has the DNA TGTGCCAGCATTCAGGGGGCGCGGGATGAAGCTTTCTTT.

This sequence joins TRBV19 and TRBJ2-7; TRBD2 matches 7 bases. Germline CDR1 reads LNHDA; CDR2 reads SQIVND (reference sequence). J lost 0 bases, V lost 3 bases, and 5 bases had no gene match. The CDR3 has 15 residues. This chain's CDR3 is CASSMSLAVSYEQYF. The CDR3 bases are TGTGCCAGTAGTATGAGCCTAGCGGTCTCCTACGAGCAGTACTTC.

This clone is a singleton in its sample. The chain employs TRBV4-1 and TRBJ2-1; TRBD2 matches at 11 bases. The CDR3 has 16 amino acids. Unmatched junction bases numbered 2, after V lost 4 bases and J lost 0 bases. Germline CDR1 is MGHRA and CDR2 is YSYEKL. The CDR3 loop is CASSLTSGGSYNEQFF. DNA for the CDR3: TGCGCCAGCAGCCTAACTAGCGGGGGCTCCTACAATGAGCAGTTCTTC.

The J gene is TRBJ2-6, the V gene TRBV6-5; 7 bases agree with TRBD1. Germline V lookup: CDR1 MNHEY, CDR2 SVGAGI. J lost 4 bases, V lost 6 bases, and 6 bases had no gene match. The CDR3 has 15 amino acids. CDR3 in amino acids: CASSLTGDGANVLTF. The CDR3 DNA is TGTGCCAGCAGCCTTACAGGGGACGGGGCCAACGTCCTGACTTTC.

The CDR3 protein is CASSPQTGPGNTIYF. The CDR3 DNA is TGTGCCAGCAGTCCCCAGACAGGTCCTGGAAACACCATATATTTT. V is TRBV7-2 and J is TRBJ1-3; weak D call: TRBD1 (6 bases). The length of the CDR3 is 15 residues. V was shortened by 6 bases and J by 2 bases, with 14 bases between the two germline ends. CDR1 and CDR2 (germline): SGHTA, FQGNSA.

The V and J genes are TRBV5-6 and TRBJ2-7, with 9 bases matching TRBD1. This CDR3 has 14 residues. The germline V gene has CDR1 SGHDT and CDR2 YYEEEE. V lost 4 bases to trimming and J lost 0 bases; unmatched junction nucleotides: 2. CDR3 amino acids: CASSPTGGSYEQYF. The CDR3 DNA is TGTGCCAGCAGCCCGACAGGGGGCTCCTACGAGCAGTACTTC.

This clone was detected only once. This rearrangement joins TRBV29-1 to TRBJ1-2; weak D call: TRBD1 (5 bases). The germline CDR1 and CDR2 sequences are SQVTM and ANQGSEA. Trimming left V 5 bases short and J 5 bases short, with 12 bases between. The CDR3 is made up of 12 amino acids. DNA for the CDR3: TGCAGCGTTCAGGGCGGAATATATGGCTACACCTTC. It translates to CSVQGGIYGYTF.

The chain uses TRBV28 and TRBJ1-2, with D possibly being TRBD1 (5 bases). Trimming removed 4 bases at V and 4 bases at J, with 13 bases between. This CDR3 spans 14 amino acids. Germline lookup yields CDR1 MDHEN and CDR2 SYDVKM. CDR3 in amino acids: CASSSPRGGYGYTF. CDR3 coding DNA: TGTGCCAGCAGTTCCCCTCGGGGGGGCTATGGCTACACCTTC.

The chain uses TRBV9 and TRBJ2-7, with D maybe TRBD1 (6 bases). This CDR3 has 15 residues. Germline V gene sequence: CDR1 SGDLS, CDR2 YYNGEE. The ends were cut back, 0 bases at V and 4 bases at J, with 14 bases in the middle. The CDR3 loop reads CASSVGQAPTYEQYF. DNA of the CDR3: TGTGCCAGCAGCGTAGGACAGGCCCCTACATACGAGCAGTACTTC.

This rearrangement joins TRBV25-1 to TRBJ2-7; 8 bases match TRBD1. This CDR3 contains 14 residues. Germline V lookup: CDR1 MGHDK, CDR2 SYGVNS. V shed 0 bases and J 4 bases; nucleotides not matched to a gene: 2. CDR3 bases: TGTGCCAGCAGTGAATATCGACAGGGGTACGAGCAGTACTTC. Encoded protein: CASSEYRQGYEQYF.

CDR3 sequence reads: CSGGQLAVTEAFF. DNA of the CDR3: TGCAGCGGCGGCCAACTTGCGGTTACTGAAGCTTTCTTT. The chain has TRBV29-1 and TRBJ1-1; unclear D gene. This CDR3 spans 13 amino acids. Trimming left V 7 bases short and J 5 bases short, with 17 bases between. Germline V gene sequence: CDR1 SQVTM, CDR2 ANQGSEA.

The count of this clone is one. The gene calls are TRBV29-1 and TRBJ2-7; maybe TRBD1 (6 bases). The CDR3 sequence is 11 residues long. V lost 4 bases and J 3 bases, leaving 7 bases between the germline ends. The germline V gene has CDR1 SQVTM and CDR2 ANQGSEA. This CDR3 reads CSVATGYEQYF. CDR3 DNA: TGCAGCGTTGCGACAGGCTACGAGCAGTACTTC.

The chain uses TRBV2 and TRBJ2-2, with D unresolved. The CDR3 extends over 14 amino acids. V was cut by 6 bases and J by 4 bases, with 12 bases left in between. Germline-derived CDR1 and CDR2 are SNHLY and FYNNEI. The CDR3 region is CASSVLSGTGELFF. CDR3 DNA sequence: TGTGCCAGCAGCGTCCTGAGTGGCACCGGGGAGCTGTTTTTT. Full variable domain (remainder filled in from reference TRBV2 and TRBJ2-2): EPEVTQTPSHQVTQMGQEVILRCVPISNHLYFYWYRQILGQKVEFLVSFYNNEISEKSEIFDDQFSVERPDGSNFTLKIRSTKLEDSAMYFCASSVLSGTGELFFGEGSRLTVL.

The V gene is TRBV2, the J gene TRBJ1-4, with no clear D. Germline assignment: CDR1 SNHLY and CDR2 FYNNEI. Trimming removed 6 bases from V and 8 bases from J, with 10 bases in between. This CDR3 spans 12 amino acids. CDR3 bases: TGTGCCAGCAGGTGGTCGGGGGAAAAACTGTTTTTT. The encoded protein is CASRWSGEKLFF. Complete variable domain (other parts from reference TRBV2 and TRBJ1-4): EPEVTQTPSHQVTQMGQEVILRCVPISNHLYFYWYRQILGQKVEFLVSFYNNEISEKSEIFDDQFSVERPDGSNFTLKIRSTKLEDSAMYFCASRWSGEKLFFGSGTQLSVL.

V and J are TRBV19 and TRBJ2-1; 7 positions match TRBD1. Trimming at V came to 1 base and at J to 4 bases, leaving 7 bases not matched to a gene. The CDR3 runs to 16 residues. The germline V gene has CDR1 LNHDA and CDR2 SQIVND (reference sequence). The CDR3 region has the DNA TGTGCCAGTAGTATAGTAGGGACAGTAACTTACAATGAGCAGTTCTTC. As protein: CASSIVGTVTYNEQFF.

The V gene is TRBV2, the J gene TRBJ2-7; D call uncertain. Germline lookup yields CDR1 SNHLY and CDR2 FYNNEI. V lost 3 bases and J lost 3, with 12 bases in between. The CDR3 is 14 residues long. CDR3 DNA sequence: TGTGCCAGCAGTGACCAGTTTCGGGTCTACGAGCAGTACTTC. This sequence encodes CASSDQFRVYEQYF.

The V gene is TRBV29-1, the J gene TRBJ2-2; TRBD2 agrees at 7 bases. This CDR3 region has 16 residues. V shed 4 bases, J shed 3 bases, and the junction held 11 bases outside the gene matches. Germline V gives CDR1 SQVTM, CDR2 ANQGSEA. The chain's CDR3 is CSVVLWAGEHTGELFF. The CDR3 region has the DNA TGCAGCGTTGTCCTGTGGGCGGGGGAACACACCGGGGAGCTGTTTTTT.

J is TRBJ2-1 and V is TRBV5-1, with 7 bases aligning to TRBD1. This CDR3 comprises 16 residues. V was clipped by 4 bases and J by 2 bases; unmatched bases: 9. Germline V lookup: CDR1 SGHRS, CDR2 YFSETQ. CDR3 nucleotides: TGCGCCAGCAGCCCAGACAGGGAAAGGGCCTACAATGAGCAGTTCTTC. Translating gives CASSPDRERAYNEQFF.

V usage is TRBV7-2 and J usage is TRBJ2-7, with TRBD1 as a possible D gene (6 bases). The ends were cut back, 3 bases at V and 3 bases at J, with 12 bases in the middle. Germline CDR1 SGHTA, CDR2 FQGNSA. This CDR3 spans 14 amino acids. CDR3 residues: CASSFEGHLYEQYF. Written as DNA, the CDR3 is TGTGCCAGCAGCTTTGAGGGACACCTCTACGAGCAGTACTTC. The full variable domain, rest sourced from reference TRBV7-2 and TRBJ2-7, is GAGVSQSPSNKVTEKGKDVELRCDPISGHTALYWYRQSLGQGLEFLIYFQGNSAPDKSGLPSDRFSAERTGGSVSTLTIQRTQQEDSAVYLCASSFEGHLYEQYFGPGTRLTVT.

The rearrangement uses TRBV2 and TRBJ2-7, with TRBD1 matching 11 bases. V lost 5 bases and J lost 0; bases outside the gene matches: 6. The CDR3 sequence is 16 residues long. Germline V gene sequence: CDR1 SNHLY, CDR2 FYNNEI. Written as DNA, the CDR3 is TGTGCCAGCAGTAAAGGACAGGGGGCAAGCTCCTACGAGCAGTACTTC. Its protein is CASSKGQGASSYEQYF.

The rearrangement uses TRBV4-1 and TRBJ1-3; D may be TRBD1 (5 bases). Germline V gene data show CDR1 as MGHRA and CDR2 as YSYEKL. The CDR3 contains 14 residues. Trimming stripped 0 bases from V and 8 bases from J, with 11 bases between. CDR3 DNA: TGCGCCAGCAGCCAAGAGACAGTTCGAGACACCATATATTTT. This sequence encodes CASSQETVRDTIYF.